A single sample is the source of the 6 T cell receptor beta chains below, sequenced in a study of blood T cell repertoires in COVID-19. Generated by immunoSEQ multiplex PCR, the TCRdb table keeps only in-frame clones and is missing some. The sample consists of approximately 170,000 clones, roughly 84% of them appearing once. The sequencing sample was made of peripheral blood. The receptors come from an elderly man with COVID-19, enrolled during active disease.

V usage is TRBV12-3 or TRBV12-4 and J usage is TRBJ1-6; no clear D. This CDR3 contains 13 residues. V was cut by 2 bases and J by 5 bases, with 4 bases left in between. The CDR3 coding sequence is TGTGCCAGCAGTTTACAGGATAATTCACCCCTCCACTTT. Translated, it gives CASSLQDNSPLHF.

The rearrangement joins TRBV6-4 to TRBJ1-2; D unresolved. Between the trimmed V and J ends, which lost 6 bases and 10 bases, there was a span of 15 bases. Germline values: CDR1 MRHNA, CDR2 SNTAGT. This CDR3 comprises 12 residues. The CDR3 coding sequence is TGTGCCAGCAGCGACGGTTTCGGTGACTACACCTTC. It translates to CASSDGFGDYTF.

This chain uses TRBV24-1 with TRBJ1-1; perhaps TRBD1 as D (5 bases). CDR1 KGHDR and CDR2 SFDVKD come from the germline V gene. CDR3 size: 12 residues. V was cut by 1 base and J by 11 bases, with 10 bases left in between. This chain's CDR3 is CATSDFRGVAFF. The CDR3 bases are TGTGCCACCAGTGATTTTCGGGGGGTCGCTTTCTTT.

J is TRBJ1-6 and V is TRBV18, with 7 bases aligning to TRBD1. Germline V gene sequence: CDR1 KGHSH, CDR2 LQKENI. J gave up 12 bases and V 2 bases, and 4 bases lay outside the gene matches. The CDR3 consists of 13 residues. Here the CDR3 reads CASSPGTEGPLHF. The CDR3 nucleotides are TGTGCCAGCTCACCAGGGACAGAGGGACCCCTCCACTTT.

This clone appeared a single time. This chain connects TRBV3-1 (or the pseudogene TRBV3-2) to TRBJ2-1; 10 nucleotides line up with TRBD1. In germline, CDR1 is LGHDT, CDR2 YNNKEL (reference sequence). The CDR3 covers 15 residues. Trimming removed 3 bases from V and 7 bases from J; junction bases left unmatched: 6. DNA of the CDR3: TGTGCCAGCAGCCACCGAAGACAGGGGGCGAATGAGCAGTTCTTC. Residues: CASSHRRQGANEQFF.

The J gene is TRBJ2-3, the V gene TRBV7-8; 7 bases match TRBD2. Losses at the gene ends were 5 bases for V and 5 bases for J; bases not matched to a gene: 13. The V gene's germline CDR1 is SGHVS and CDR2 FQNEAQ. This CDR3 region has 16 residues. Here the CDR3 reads CASSPPGAGVGDTQYF. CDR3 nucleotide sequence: TGTGCCAGCAGCCCACCTGGCGCGGGGGTTGGAGATACGCAGTATTTT.